This is a list of T cell receptor beta chains from one sample in a study of blood T cell repertoires in COVID-19. Using immunoSEQ multiplex PCR, the repertoire was profiled, and TCRdb retains in-frame clones only, with some absent. The sample shows just under 80,000 clones, about 80% of them seen only once. What was sequenced was peripheral blood. The receptors were sampled from a woman aged 70-85 years with acute or convalescent COVID-19. The CDR3 runs from the conserved cysteine through the conserved F or W. The D gene is left open where the match is weak. A clone size is listed for some rows: how often the clone was seen (once, few, many), or a class if it is expanded.

TRBD2	NA	TRBV5-4	TRBJ2-7	CASSLDREGEQYF	TGTGCCAGCAGCTTGGATAGGGAGGGAGAGCAGTACTTC
TRBD2	NA	TRBV7-9	TRBJ2-3	CASSPTGTTLTDTQYF	TGTGCCAGCAGCCCTACCGGGACTACACTCACAGATACGCAGTATTTT
TRBD1	NA	TRBV15	TRBJ2-1	CATSGTGWPPEQFF	TGTGCCACCAGCGGGACAGGGTGGCCCCCCGAGCAGTTCTTC
TRBD2	few	TRBV7-8	TRBJ2-7	CASSVIGTTYEQYF	TGTGCCAGCAGCGTGATTGGGACTACCTACGAGCAGTACTTC
NA	NA	TRBV24-1	TRBJ1-2	CATSSGYGYTF	TGTGCCACCAGTTCCGGGTATGGCTACACCTTC
NA	NA	TRBV4-2	TRBJ1-5	CASSQQQQYSNQPQHF	TGTGCCAGCAGCCAACAACAGCAATATAGCAATCAGCCCCAGCATTTT
NA	NA	TRBV29-1	TRBJ1-2	CSVEDLETEKVYGYTF	TGCAGCGTTGAAGATCTCGAGACAGAAAAAGTCTATGGCTACACCTTC
TRBD1	once	TRBV6-2/TRBV6-3	TRBJ1-5	CASNPTGYGNQPQHF	TGTGCCAGCAACCCGACAGGGTACGGCAATCAGCCCCAGCATTTT
NA	few	TRBV7-2	TRBJ2-3	CASSSKGLTDTQYF	TGTGCCAGCAGCTCTAAGGGGCTAACAGATACGCAGTATTTT
TRBD1	NA	TRBV24-1	TRBJ2-1	CATSDPKPEDRGNYNEQFF	TGTGCCACCAGTGATCCTAAACCCGAGGACAGGGGCAACTACAATGAGCAGTTCTTC
NA	NA	TRBV5-6	TRBJ1-1	CASSHPYGTTLNTEAFF	TGTGCCAGCAGCCATCCCTACGGGACAACTCTAAACACTGAAGCTTTCTTT
NA	NA	TRBV7-2	TRBJ2-1	CASSSTGLGNEQFF	TGTGCCAGCAGCTCAACAGGGCTAGGCAATGAGCAGTTCTTC
NA	few	TRBV7-2	TRBJ2-7	CASSTDKLKYF	TGTGCCAGCAGCACGGACAAGTTAAAGTACTTC
NA	NA	TRBV27	TRBJ2-1	CASSLLFRGAPDNEQFF	TGTGCCAGCAGTTTATTATTTCGGGGGGCCCCCGACAATGAGCAGTTCTTC
TRBD1	few	TRBV18	TRBJ2-1	CASSTRDSSGEQFF	TGTGCCAGCTCAACTCGGGACAGTTCGGGTGAGCAGTTCTTC
NA	NA	TRBV5-1	TRBJ1-2	CASSAGTGLQGYTF	TGCGCCAGCAGCGCCGGAACAGGGTTACAGGGCTACACCTTC
NA	once	TRBV6-5	TRBJ2-7	CASSRSTGRRYEQYF	TGTGCCAGCAGTAGGAGTACAGGGAGAAGGTACGAGCAGTACTTC
NA	NA	TRBV9	TRBJ1-5	CASSVGASGQPQHF	TGTGCCAGCAGCGTAGGCGCCAGCGGACAGCCCCAGCATTTT
NA	once	TRBV3-1/TRBV3-2	TRBJ1-1	CASSLTENTEAFF	TGTGCCAGCAGCCTAACAGAGAACACTGAAGCTTTCTTT
NA	NA	TRBV3-1/TRBV3-2	TRBJ2-7	CASSLDSSYEQYF	TGTGCCAGCAGCCTTGACAGCTCCTACGAGCAGTACTTC
TRBD2	NA	TRBV11-3	TRBJ2-7	CASSLDSGGEYYEQYF	TGTGCCAGCAGCTTAGATAGCGGGGGGGAGTACTACGAGCAGTACTTC
TRBD1	once	TRBV27	TRBJ2-7	CASSLRQGAREQYF	TGTGCCAGCAGTTTGCGACAGGGGGCGAGAGAGCAGTACTTC
TRBD1	NA	TRBV4-1	TRBJ1-4	CASSQETGEREKLFF	TGCGCCAGCAGCCAAGAGACAGGGGAGAGGGAAAAACTGTTTTTT
TRBD1	NA	TRBV11-2	TRBJ1-1	CASSVQGALTEAFF	TGTGCCAGCAGCGTACAGGGGGCCCTCACTGAAGCTTTCTTT
NA	NA	TRBV9	TRBJ2-1	CASSVSGGRGYNEQFF	TGTGCCAGCAGCGTCTCCGGAGGGCGCGGCTACAATGAGCAGTTCTTC
TRBD2	NA	TRBV7-6	TRBJ2-7	CASSLSGGSYEQYF	TGTGCCAGCAGCTTATCGGGGGGGTCCTACGAGCAGTACTTC
TRBD1	NA	TRBV7-2	TRBJ2-7	CASSPGQGVFSYEQYF	TGTGCCAGCAGCCCGGGACAGGGGGTCTTCTCCTACGAGCAGTACTTC
NA	many	TRBV4-1	TRBJ1-6	CASSLGPNSPLHF	TGCGCCAGCAGCCTCGGTCCTAATTCACCCCTCCACTTT
NA	NA	TRBV4-1	TRBJ2-1	CASSQGPVNEQFF	TGCGCCAGCAGCCAAGGCCCAGTTAATGAGCAGTTCTTC
TRBD1	NA	TRBV6-6	TRBJ2-7	CASSGTGVRSYEQYF	TGTGCCAGCAGCGGTACAGGGGTTCGCTCCTACGAGCAGTACTTC
NA	few	TRBV9	TRBJ1-1	CASSVFSGPRGTNTEAFF	TGTGCCAGCAGCGTATTTAGCGGACCCCGGGGGACGAACACTGAAGCTTTCTTT
NA	few	TRBV13	TRBJ2-1	CASSLLRNEQFF	TGTGCCAGCAGCCTCCTTCGGAATGAGCAGTTCTTC
NA	NA	TRBV15	TRBJ2-2	CATSRVEGGPNTGELFF	TGTGCCACCAGCAGAGTCGAAGGAGGACCGAACACCGGGGAGCTGTTTTTT
NA	NA	TRBV11-2	TRBJ2-7	CASSLGLYVEQYF	TGTGCCAGCAGCTTAGGTCTTTATGTTGAGCAGTACTTC
NA	NA	TRBV5-1	TRBJ2-5	CASSIFGAVQETQYF	TGCGCCAGCAGCATATTTGGAGCGGTCCAAGAGACCCAGTACTTC
TRBD2	NA	TRBV7-2	TRBJ2-3	CASSLAAVAGYRDTQYF	TGTGCCAGCAGCTTAGCTGCGGTAGCGGGGTACCGAGATACGCAGTATTTT
TRBD1	NA	TRBV5-1	TRBJ1-2	CASSITGDSYGYTF	TGCGCCAGCAGCATTACAGGGGATAGCTATGGCTACACCTTC
TRBD1	NA	TRBV6-5	TRBJ1-3	CASRAGGGNTIYF	TGTGCCAGCCGGGCAGGGGGGGGAAACACCATATATTTT
TRBD1	NA	TRBV5-3	TRBJ1-5	CARSRTGGTYSNQPQHF	TGTGCCAGAAGCCGGACAGGGGGGACTTATAGCAATCAGCCCCAGCATTTT
TRBD1	NA	TRBV18	TRBJ2-7	CASSRGDRALYSDEQYF	TGTGCCAGCTCACGAGGGGACAGGGCTCTATATAGTGACGAGCAGTACTTC
TRBD1	NA	TRBV10-2	TRBJ1-1	CASSRQGYLNTEAFF	TGCGCCAGCAGCAGACAGGGTTATCTGAACACTGAAGCTTTCTTT
TRBD1	NA	TRBV24-1	TRBJ1-4	CATSETGTGGEKLFF	TGTGCCACCAGTGAAACCGGGACAGGTGGTGAAAAACTGTTTTTT
NA	medium-sized	TRBV4-3	TRBJ1-5	CASSQEIGDYSNQPQHF	TGCGCCAGCAGCCAAGAGATCGGAGATTATAGCAATCAGCCCCAGCATTTT
NA	NA	TRBV6-1	TRBJ1-6	CASSEVEGEVWNSPLHF	TGTGCCAGCAGTGAGGTCGAGGGCGAGGTATGGAATTCACCCCTCCACTTT
TRBD2	NA	TRBV5-4	TRBJ2-1	CASSPGLAGGPKDNEQFF	TGTGCCAGCAGCCCGGGACTAGCGGGGGGGCCGAAAGACAATGAGCAGTTCTTC
NA	NA	TRBV27	TRBJ2-7	CASSSGADYEQYF	TGTGCCAGCAGTTCAGGGGCCGACTACGAGCAGTACTTC
NA	once	TRBV11-3	TRBJ2-2	CASSLAADGELFF	TGTGCCAGCAGCTTGGCGGCGGACGGGGAGCTGTTTTTT
TRBD1	NA	TRBV7-7	TRBJ1-3	CASTDRGSSGNTIYF	TGTGCCAGCACCGACAGGGGGAGCTCTGGAAACACCATATATTTT
TRBD2	few	TRBV7-3	TRBJ2-5	CASSSGWEGETQYF	TGTGCCAGCAGCTCAGGGTGGGAGGGAGAGACCCAGTACTTC
NA	NA	TRBV12-3/TRBV12-4	TRBJ2-2	CASSPPYTGELFF	TGTGCCAGCAGCCCCCCTTACACCGGGGAGCTGTTTTTT
TRBD1	once	TRBV6-6	TRBJ2-2	CASSRDRGSGTGELFF	TGTGCCAGCAGCCGGGACAGGGGATCGGGCACCGGGGAGCTGTTTTTT
NA	NA	TRBV24-1	TRBJ2-5	CATSDLKTGERETQYF	TGTGCCACCAGTGATTTGAAGACGGGGGAACGAGAGACCCAGTACTTC